The next 27 T cell receptor beta chains were all read from a single sample in a study of blood T cells in healthy people across ages. It was with a sample-barcoded 5' primer and a J-beta primer mix that a second PCR of roughly 7 to 12 cycles was run. TCRdb reanalysed the 5' RACE reads using MiXCR and keeps one entry per CDR3 protein. The sample consists of approximately 780,000 distinct CDR3 sequences, roughly 25% of them appearing once. The same sample was also studied in work on T cells of mothers and their children.

Sequenced input: blood. All receptors come from a boy younger than 18 in good health.

V usage is TRBV20-1 and J usage is TRBJ2-2, with TRBD2 matching 9 bases. Germline V lookup: CDR1 DFQATT, CDR2 SNEGSKA (reference sequence). The CDR3 has 15 residues. Unmatched junction bases numbered 2, after V lost 3 bases and J lost 0 bases. The CDR3: CSASLAGTNTGELFF. The DNA for the CDR3 is TGCAGTGCTAGTCTAGCGGGGACGAACACCGGGGAGCTGTTTTTT.

The rearrangement joins TRBV27 to TRBJ2-7, with D unclear. This CDR3 is 17 amino acids long. Germline V gene sequence: CDR1 MNHEY, CDR2 SMNVEV (reference sequence). The ends were cut back, 2 bases at V and 0 bases at J, with 17 bases in the middle. The CDR3 loop reads CASSLDFTAPSSYEQYF. For the CDR3, the DNA is TGTGCCAGCAGTTTAGATTTTACGGCCCCGAGCTCCTACGAGCAGTACTTC.

V usage is TRBV20-1 and J usage is TRBJ2-5; 7 positions match TRBD1. J gave up 1 base and V 3 bases, and 8 bases lay outside the gene matches. CDR1 is DFQATT and CDR2 is SNEGSKA in the germline V gene (reference sequence). The CDR3 covers 15 residues. This CDR3 is CSARAGTEPQETQYF. In nucleotides, the CDR3 is TGCAGTGCTAGGGCCGGGACAGAACCCCAAGAGACCCAGTACTTC.

This clonotype was found a few times. The chain recombines TRBV6-5 with TRBJ2-1; TRBD1 aligns across 7 bases. The J call may be mistaken, given a closer DNA end match to TRBJ2-5. Germline CDR1 and CDR2: MNHEY and SVGAGI. The length of the CDR3 is 13 residues. The CDR3 is CATGRGSGETQYF. For the CDR3, the DNA is TGTGCCACCGGCAGGGGGTCGGGAGAGACCCAGTACTTC.

This clonotype was counted only a few times. The rearrangement uses TRBV5-1 and TRBJ2-3; TRBD1 matches at 9 bases. V trimming: 3 bases; J trimming: 2 bases; junction bases outside the gene matches: 7. The germline gives CDR1 SGHRS, CDR2 YFSETQ. The CDR3 sequence is 16 residues long. The CDR3 DNA reads as TGCGCCAGCAGCTGGACTGGGACAGGGTACACAGATACGCAGTATTTT. Translation: CASSWTGTGYTDTQYF.

This rearrangement joins TRBV15 to TRBJ2-1; no clear D. The V gene's germline CDR1 is LNHNV and CDR2 YYDKDF (reference sequence). Between the trimmed V and J ends, which lost 0 bases and 7 bases, there was a span of 16 bases. The CDR3 covers 16 residues. CDR3 coding DNA: TGTGCCACCAGCAGAGATGAAGGGTTGACGAGGAATGAGCAGTTCTTC. It codes for CATSRDEGLTRNEQFF.

V usage is TRBV7-3 and J usage is TRBJ2-5; 7 nucleotides align to TRBD2. This CDR3 is built from 15 residues. Germline lookup yields CDR1 SGHTA and CDR2 FQGTGA. V was pared by 3 bases and J by 4 bases, with 8 bases of the junction left unmatched. CDR3 sequence (DNA): TGTGCCAGCAGCTTGGGCGGGGGTCATGGAGAGACCCAGTACTTC. Protein: CASSLGGGHGETQYF. The full variable domain, with the rest looked up from reference TRBV7-3 and TRBJ2-5, is GAGVSQTPSNKVTEKGKYVELRCDPISGHTALYWYRQSLGQGPEFLIYFQGTGAADDSGLPNDRFFAVRPEGSVSTLKIQRTERGDSAVYLCASSLGGGHGETQYFGPGTRLLVL.

This rearrangement joins TRBV20-1 to TRBJ1-2; 9 nucleotides align to TRBD1. Germline V lookup: CDR1 DFQATT, CDR2 SNEGSKA (reference sequence). With V trimmed by 0 bases and J by 6 bases, 20 bases remained unmatched. CDR3 length equals 19 residues. The CDR3 DNA sequence: TGCAGTGCTAGAGATCCCCTGACCGGGACAGGGAATGAGGGGAATGGCTACACCTTC. Translated, it gives CSARDPLTGTGNEGNGYTF.

The gene calls are TRBV27 and TRBJ1-1, with 8 positions matching TRBD1. Germline trimming cut 5 bases from V and 2 bases from J; bases unmatched to any gene: 7. The CDR3 is made up of 15 amino acids. Looked up from germline, CDR1 is MNHEY and CDR2 is SMNVEV (reference sequence). CDR3 nucleotides: TGTGCCAGCAGTATCACAGGGGGTCCTAACACTGAAGCTTTCTTT. This sequence encodes CASSITGGPNTEAFF.

In this sample, this clonotype turned up a few times. The chain employs TRBV29-1 and TRBJ2-2; D not resolved. Trimming shortened V by 1 base and J by 5 bases, and 5 bases separated the two germline ends. The CDR3 runs to 12 residues. Germline V CDR1 and CDR2: SQVTM, ANQGSEA. In DNA form, the CDR3 reads TGCAGCGTTGAAGTGCAAACCGGGGAGCTGTTTTTT. Its translation: CSVEVQTGELFF.

The V call is TRBV2, the J call TRBJ2-5, with D unresolved. The J call is uncertain, as TRBJ2-7 better fits the DNA end. This CDR3 has 13 amino acids. CDR1 and CDR2 (germline): SNHLY, FYNNEI. The CDR3 spells CASSERVSDEQYF. The CDR3 nucleotides are TGTGCCAGCAGTGAACGTGTGTCCGACGAGCAGTACTTC.

V gene TRBV30 combines with J gene TRBJ1-1; D remains ambiguous. The CDR3 length is 13 residues. Per the germline V gene, CDR1 is GTSNPN and CDR2 is SVGIG (reference sequence). V was trimmed by 2 bases and J by 2 bases, leaving 9 bases between them. This CDR3 reads CAWSPIGNTEAFF. The CDR3 nucleotides are TGTGCCTGGAGTCCGATTGGTAACACTGAAGCTTTCTTT.

The genes are TRBV20-1 and TRBJ1-6; 9 positions agree with TRBD1. Trimming removed 6 bases from V and 13 bases from J; junction bases left unmatched: 10. The CDR3 loop spans 13 amino acids. The germline V gene has CDR1 DFQATT and CDR2 SNEGSKA (reference sequence). For the CDR3, the DNA is TGCAGTGCCCCGGGACAGGGCCTCCCGCCCCTCCACTTT. Translating it yields CSAPGQGLPPLHF.

The CDR3 DNA sequence: TGCGCCAGCAGCCGAGGCGTGGGTAGCTTGGGCCAGCAGTACTTC. Its protein is CASSRGVGSLGQQYF. This chain uses TRBV4-1 with TRBJ2-7; D remains unclear. V was shortened by 4 bases and J by 8 bases, with 21 bases between the two germline ends. The CDR3 is 15 residues long. From germline, CDR1 is MGHRA and CDR2 YSYEKL.

The V gene is TRBV4-1, the J gene TRBJ2-1; no clear D gene. Germline-derived CDR1 and CDR2 are MGHRA and YSYEKL. Trimming took 1 base from V and 8 from J, leaving 15 bases between them. The CDR3 contains 15 residues. CDR3 sequence: CASSQARPSVDEQFF. For the CDR3, the DNA is TGCGCCAGCAGCCAAGCACGGCCCAGCGTCGATGAGCAGTTCTTC.

A remark on this clonotype: At one of its ends the junction is not consistent with the germline gene, which may arise from a read error. The V and J genes are TRBV2 and TRBJ1-6, with D uncertain. The CDR3 is 12 amino acids. From germline, CDR1 is SNHLY and CDR2 FYNNEI. CDR3: CASSEGNSPLRF. The DNA of the CDR3 is TGTGCCAGCAGTGAGGGGAATTCACCCCTCCGCTTT.

The genes are TRBV28 and TRBJ1-5; 8 bases match TRBD1. The CDR3 is 11 amino acids. The germline gives CDR1 MDHEN, CDR2 SYDVKM. The junction had 5 bases not matched to a gene; V was cut back by 8 bases and J by 11 bases. The CDR3 bases are TGTGCCAGCTACACAGGGGGAACCCAGCATTTT. Protein: CASYTGGTQHF.

The chain uses TRBV5-5 and TRBJ2-7, with TRBD1 matching 10 bases. Germline trimming cut 4 bases from V and 5 bases from J; bases unmatched to any gene: 6. This CDR3 is built from 14 residues. The V gene's germline CDR1 is SGHKS and CDR2 YYEKEE (reference sequence). CDR3 residues: CASSQTGTGDEQYF. The CDR3 DNA follows: TGTGCCAGCAGCCAGACCGGGACAGGGGACGAGCAGTACTTC.

This clonotype was detected once. V gene TRBV6-2 or TRBV6-3 combines with J gene TRBJ2-4; 7 bases map to TRBD2. Germline CDR1 reads MNHEY; CDR2 reads SVGEGT. Trimming cost V 7 bases and J 4 bases; bases outside gene matches: 10. This CDR3 contains 15 residues. The CDR3 DNA follows: TGTGCCAGCATGGACTCCGGGACTAATAAAAACATTCAGTACTTC. Its translation: CASMDSGTNKNIQYF.

This clonotype has only a few counts. The rearrangement joins TRBV7-8 to TRBJ2-5, with 9 bases lining up with TRBD2. Germline loops: CDR1 SGHVS, CDR2 FQNEAQ. The CDR3 runs to 16 residues. V was clipped by 5 bases and J by 5 bases; unmatched bases: 12. CDR3 DNA sequence: TGTGCCAGCAGCCCTAATAGCGGGGGCACCGAGGAGACCCAGTACTTC. This translates into CASSPNSGGTEETQYF.

The rearrangement links TRBV7-2 to TRBJ2-7, with a possible D match to TRBD1 (5 bases). Trimming cost V 5 bases and J 6 bases, with 11 bases left between them. The length of the CDR3 is 12 residues. Germline V gene sequence: CDR1 SGHTA, CDR2 FQGNSA. The CDR3 coding sequence is TGTGCCAGCAGCACGCAGGGTGGCGAGCAGTACTTC. Protein: CASSTQGGEQYF.

Worth noting for this clonotype: At one end the junction does not follow the germline gene, possibly because of a read error. The chain carries TRBV12-5 and TRBJ2-5; perhaps TRBD2 as D (6 bases). The end of the DNA fits TRBJ2-7 better, so the J call may be wrong. Germline CDR1 and CDR2: LGHNT and FRNRAP. The CDR3 spans 13 residues. CDR3 in amino acids: CASGLGGTYEQYF. CDR3 bases: TGTGCTAGCGGTTTGGGGGGAACCTACGAGCAGTACTTC.

CDR3 sequence (DNA): TGTGCCAGCAGCTCCGGGACTAGCAGATTCAATGAGCAGTTCTTC. Protein sequence: CASSSGTSRFNEQFF. This chain connects TRBV6-6 to TRBJ2-1; TRBD2 agrees at 9 bases. Trimming took 6 bases from V and 6 from J; bases not matched to a gene: 9. This CDR3 is built from 15 residues. From germline, CDR1 is MNHNY and CDR2 SVGAGI (reference sequence).

This clonotype came up a few times. CDR3 in DNA: TGTGCCTGGGGTAGAAGCTCCTACGAGCAGTACTTC. Encoded protein: CAWGRSSYEQYF. This chain connects TRBV30 to TRBJ2-7; no reliable D call. Trimming removed 5 bases from V and 0 bases from J, with 8 bases in between. The CDR3 has 12 amino acids. Germline assignment: CDR1 GTSNPN and CDR2 SVGIG (reference sequence).

This clonotype showed up just a few times. J is TRBJ1-4 and V is TRBV12-3 or TRBV12-4, with D unclear. This CDR3 contains 14 residues. Between the trimmed V and J ends, which lost 8 bases and 8 bases, there was a span of 18 bases. The DNA for the CDR3 is TGTGCCAGCGGGGAGGGCAGGAGGCACGAAAAACTGTTTTTT. It translates to CASGEGRRHEKLFF.

DNA for the CDR3: TGCGCCAGCAGCCAAAGGCTAGCGGGCGGTTATAATGAGCAGTTCTTC. Its translation is CASSQRLAGGYNEQFF. The rearrangement joins TRBV4-1 to TRBJ2-5; the match to TRBD2 covers 8 bases. Near its end, the DNA agrees better with TRBJ2-1, so the J call may be wrong. The CDR3 is 16 amino acids. CDR1 is MGHRA, CDR2 YSYEKL, per germline.

This clonotype was recorded a few times. The J gene is TRBJ2-4, the V gene TRBV6-2 or TRBV6-3, with a weak D call TRBD1 (6 bases). The V gene lost 7 bases and the J gene lost 1 base, with 11 bases spanning the gap. From germline, CDR1 is MNHEY and CDR2 SVGEGT. The CDR3 sequence is 14 residues long. The CDR3 sequence is CASIQDRAKNIQYF. The CDR3 DNA reads TGTGCCAGCATTCAAGACAGGGCCAAAAACATTCAGTACTTC.